This T cell receptor (beta chain) derives from a study of molecular identifiers for immune sequencing clone quantification. Study-wide results and caveats: Over 97% of CMV-specific effector molecules, but under 1% of naive ones, were in clones above 20 copies.

TCRdb reprocessed the PCR reads with MiXCR, giving one entry per CDR3 protein. The sample contains roughly 320,000 distinct CDR3 sequences, about a fifth of which appear only once. Germline V gene data show CDR1 as DFQATT and CDR2 as SNEGSKA (reference sequence). Germline trimming cut 3 bases from V and 3 bases from J; bases unmatched to any gene: 3. The length of the CDR3 is 13 residues. This clonotype appeared a few times. Its matching antigen is unknown. The sequence was collected from a human donor in good health. Some libraries in this study had Jurkat cell RNA spiked in. The chain employs TRBV20-1 and TRBJ2-7; TRBD2 matches 9 bases. The material sequenced was naive CD8+ T cells from blood, with Jurkat cell RNA spiked in. Subset specified: FACS-sorted CD8+CD4-CCR7+CD45RA+ naive T cells. DNA for the CDR3: TGCAGTGCTAGGTCTAGCGGGATCTACGAGCAGTACTTC. Translating gives CSARSSGIYEQYF.